This T cell receptor (beta chain) was recovered during a study of blood T cell repertoires in COVID-19. Study summary: Sites in the United States, Italy and Spain provided acute and convalescent COVID-19 samples. From T cells, B-cell-depleted T cells, or PBMCs came the material, which was cDNA or gDNA.

V shed 5 bases, J shed 6 bases, and the junction held 4 bases outside the gene matches. The CDR3 contains 12 residues. Germline CDR1 SGHNT, CDR2 YYREEE (reference sequence). Original processing methods: Researchers report that nucleated cell counts were estimated from reference gene primer amplification. Clones were sequenced by immunoSEQ multiplex PCR, and TCRdb holds only the in-frame ones, with some missing. Clone size and the V and J calls come from that table; the DNA yielded D and trimming. This sample has hundreds of thousands of clones, with 80% to 90% found just once. The chain uses TRBV5-4 and TRBJ1-2, with 7 bases that match TRBD1. The clonotype comes from an elderly woman with active or convalescent COVID-19. The sequenced sample consisted of peripheral blood. The CDR3 spells CASRVDRNGYTF. The CDR3 bases are TGTGCCAGCAGGGTGGACAGGAATGGCTACACCTTC.